These T cell receptor beta chains were read from a single sample in a study of blood T cell repertoires in COVID-19. Data came from immunoSEQ multiplex PCR; TCRdb stores just in-frame clones and leaves some out. The sample contains over 100,000 clones, around nine tenths of which appear only once. The sequencing sample was made of peripheral blood. Every receptor here comes from a woman between 65 and 79 years old with COVID-19, enrolled during active disease. Both conserved end residues are part of each CDR3.

v_call	j_call	cdr3_length	cdr3_aa
TRBV5-1	TRBJ2-1	15	CASSLGRGPLNEQFF
TRBV5-1	TRBJ2-5	14	CASSLLPGEETQYF
TRBV27	TRBJ1-2	15	CASSKTGGGGYGYTF
TRBV5-4	TRBJ1-1	15	CASSTATGGNTEAFF
TRBV11-2	TRBJ2-7	12	CASNPGGPKQYF
TRBV7-3	TRBJ2-2	16	CASSPTYPTNTGELFF
TRBV5-4	TRBJ1-1	14	CASSQGQLNTEAFF
TRBV6-1	TRBJ2-7	14	CASSENRGIVEQYF
TRBV5-1	TRBJ1-5	13	CASSAQINQPQHF
TRBV11-2	TRBJ2-7	15	CASSSGGTGSYEQYF
TRBV5-8	TRBJ1-1	17	CASSLVVSLIKSTEAFF
TRBV5-1	TRBJ1-3	16	CASSLDGTGFGNTIYF
TRBV5-5	TRBJ1-6	17	CASSSRQGRMGNSPLHF
TRBV4-2	TRBJ2-1	17	CASSQDRTRGGYNEQFF
TRBV5-1	TRBJ2-1	17	CASSLGRGSGIYNEQFF
TRBV4-1	TRBJ1-1	14	CASSRPTVNTEAFF
TRBV2	TRBJ1-5	15	CASSEEAGLNQPQHF
TRBV6-6	TRBJ1-5	13	CARKDRVNQPQHF
TRBV29-1	TRBJ1-1	15	CSVAAGQHRETEAFF
TRBV6-5	TRBJ2-2	14	CASRDRERTGELFF
TRBV4-1	TRBJ2-1	16	CASSRLAGQSYNEQFF
TRBV4-1	TRBJ1-4	21	CASSQDHLWQGRLSTNEKLFF
TRBV2	TRBJ1-6	15	CASSEIRLDNSPLHF
TRBV18	TRBJ2-3	16	CASSLSTRLTSDTQYF
TRBV15	TRBJ1-5	14	CATSRDSYNQPQHF
TRBV7-2	TRBJ1-2	15	CASSLGQGDYYGYTF
TRBV7-3	TRBJ2-2	15	CASSLGTANTGELFF
TRBV5-4	TRBJ2-1	11	CASININEQFF
TRBV9	TRBJ2-3	14	CASSIGGGTDTQYF
TRBV27	TRBJ2-7	12	CATSLPSYEQYF
TRBV5-1	TRBJ2-7	18	CASSPGPGTGVSRYEQYF
TRBV5-1	TRBJ2-5	16	CASSLQAGGTQETQYF
TRBV5-4	TRBJ2-1	15	CASSWGQSSYNEQFF
TRBV2	TRBJ1-1	18	CASSGWARTRGMNTEAFF
TRBV5-1	TRBJ2-5	16	CASSLAGQGVAETQYF
TRBV18	TRBJ2-5	13	CASSPGLQETQYF
TRBV6-1	TRBJ1-1	14	CASSELQGTPEAFF
TRBV15	TRBJ2-3	17	CATSTRLSVYSTDTQYF
TRBV7-6	TRBJ1-4	19	CASSLVAGRPGQGNEKLFF
TRBV29-1	TRBJ1-5	15	CSVEVTGEPNQPQHF
TRBV18	TRBJ2-3	18	CASSPLEGRVSSTDTQYF